The T cell receptor (beta chain) under discussion was sequenced for a study of T cell changes during pregnancy in multiple sclerosis. Measured with immunoSEQ multiplex PCR; TCRdb has only the in-frame clones, and not every one. The sample consists of 65,000 to 90,000 clones, approximately 92% of them appearing once. This CDR3 comprises 12 residues. Germline lookup yields CDR1 MNHEY and CDR2 SVGAGI. V was trimmed by 8 bases and J by 0 bases, leaving 6 bases between them. The receptor comes from a female donor in good health, enrolled as a control in a pregnancy study. The sequencing here drew on peripheral blood, taken in the third trimester of pregnancy. The chain joins TRBV6-5 to TRBJ2-3, with TRBD2 as a possible D gene (5 bases). The CDR3, as DNA: TGTGCCAGCGGAGGTAGCACAGATACGCAGTATTTT. It yields the protein CASGGSTDTQYF.